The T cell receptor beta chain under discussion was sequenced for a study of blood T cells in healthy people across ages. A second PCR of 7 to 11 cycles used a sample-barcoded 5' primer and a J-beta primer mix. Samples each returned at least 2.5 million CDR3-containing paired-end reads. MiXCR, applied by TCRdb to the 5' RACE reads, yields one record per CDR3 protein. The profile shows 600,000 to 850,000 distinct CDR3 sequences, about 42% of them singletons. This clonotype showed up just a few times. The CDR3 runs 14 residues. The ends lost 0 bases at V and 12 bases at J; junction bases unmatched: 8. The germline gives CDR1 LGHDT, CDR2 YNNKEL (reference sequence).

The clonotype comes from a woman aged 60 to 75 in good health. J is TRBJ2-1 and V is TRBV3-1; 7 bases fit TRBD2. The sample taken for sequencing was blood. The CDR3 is CASSQEGFAGAQFF. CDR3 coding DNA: TGTGCCAGCAGCCAAGAAGGATTTGCGGGAGCGCAGTTCTTC.